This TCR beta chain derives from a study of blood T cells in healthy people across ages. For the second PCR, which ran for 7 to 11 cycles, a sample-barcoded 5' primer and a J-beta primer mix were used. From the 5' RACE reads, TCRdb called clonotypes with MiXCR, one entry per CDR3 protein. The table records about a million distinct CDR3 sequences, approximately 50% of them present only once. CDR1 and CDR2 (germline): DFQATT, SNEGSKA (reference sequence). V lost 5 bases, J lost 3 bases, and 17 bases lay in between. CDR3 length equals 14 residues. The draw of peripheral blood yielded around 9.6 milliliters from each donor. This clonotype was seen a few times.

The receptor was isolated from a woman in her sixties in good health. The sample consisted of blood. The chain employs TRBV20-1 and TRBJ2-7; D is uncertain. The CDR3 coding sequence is TGCAGTGCTGACTCTCGACGGTTGCTCTACGAGCAGTACTTC. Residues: CSADSRRLLYEQYF.